The 28 T cell receptor beta chains presented below share a single source sample, sequenced in a study of cytomegalovirus exposure and HLA in healthy donors. Primers for the PCR totalled 60 Vbeta and 13 Jbeta. Profiled with immunoSEQ multiplex PCR; TCRdb holds only in-frame clones, not every one. The data show under 200,000 clones, around 81% seen once. The sample taken for sequencing was PBMCs. These receptors all come from a young woman in good health and CMV-seropositive.

The chain joins TRBV5-6 to TRBJ2-7; D is unresolved. V was pared by 2 bases and J by 6 bases, with 9 bases between. This CDR3 contains 12 residues. Germline CDR1 is SGHDT and CDR2 is YYEEEE. The CDR3, as DNA: TGTGCCAGCAGCTTTGTTGCGGCCGAGCAGTACTTC. It codes for CASSFVAAEQYF.

In the case of this clone: This sample includes further DNA sequences coding for the same CDR3. The chain is built from TRBV6-1 and TRBJ2-7; tentatively, D is TRBD1 (5 bases). Trimming cost V 4 bases and J 3 bases, with 10 bases left between them. The CDR3 length is 13 residues. The germline CDR1 and CDR2 sequences are MNHNS and SASEGT. CDR3 bases: TGTGCCAGCAGTGCCACAGGCTTCTACGAGCAGTACGTC. Its protein is CASSATGFYEQYV.

Note on this clone: An end of the junction does not agree with germline; a read error may underlie this. The gene calls are TRBV25-1 and TRBJ2-4; 8 nucleotides match TRBD1. In germline, CDR1 is MGHDK, CDR2 SYGVNS. This CDR3 is built from 17 residues. CDR3 sequence (DNA): TGTGCCAGCAGTGAATATTCAGGGGGCGTCCGGAAAAACAGTCAGTACTTC. Translated, it gives CASSEYSGGVRKNSQYF.

The rearrangement joins TRBV28 to TRBJ2-1; TRBD1 might be the D (6 bases). Germline assignment: CDR1 MDHEN and CDR2 SYDVKM. The CDR3 is made up of 15 amino acids. Trimming cost V 3 bases and J 5 bases, with 14 bases left between them. CDR3 amino acids: CASSLAGTSNNEQFF. Written as DNA, the CDR3 is TGTGCCAGCAGTTTGGCCGGGACAAGCAACAATGAGCAGTTCTTC.

This rearrangement joins TRBV20-1 to TRBJ2-3; 7 positions match TRBD1. The CDR3 is 11 amino acids. J gave up 6 bases and V 4 bases, and 1 base lay outside the gene matches. Germline-derived CDR1 and CDR2 are DFQATT and SNEGSKA (reference sequence). As DNA, the CDR3 is TGCAGTGCTACACAGGGGGATACGCAGTATTTT. Residues: CSATQGDTQYF.

V is TRBV2 and J is TRBJ2-5; 9 bases agree with TRBD1. The CDR3 runs to 13 residues. The junction had 3 bases not matched to a gene; V was cut back by 5 bases and J by 5 bases. CDR1 and CDR2 from the germline V gene are SNHLY and FYNNEI. CDR3 in amino acids: CASSPGQGETQYF. DNA of the CDR3: TGTGCCAGCAGTCCCGGACAGGGGGAGACCCAGTACTTC.

The rearrangement links TRBV6-1 to TRBJ2-1; the D is unclear. This CDR3 has 15 amino acids. V was cut by 1 base and J by 2 bases, with 9 bases left in between. CDR1 and CDR2 (germline): MNHNS, SASEGT. CDR3 coding DNA: TGTGCCAGCAGTGAAGGGCGCACTACCTACAATGAGCAGTTCTTC. The encoded protein is CASSEGRTTYNEQFF.

V and J are TRBV18 and TRBJ1-6; 8 nucleotides line up with TRBD1. V was pared by 5 bases and J by 5 bases, with 11 bases of the junction left unmatched. Germline-derived CDR1 and CDR2 are KGHSH and LQKENI. This CDR3 is built from 17 residues. In DNA form, the CDR3 reads TGTGCCAGCTCAAAAGAGGCAGGGGGCAAAAATAATTCACCCCTCCACTTT. It specifies CASSKEAGGKNNSPLHF.

The rearrangement uses TRBV6-1 and TRBJ1-5; weak D call: TRBD1 (5 bases). V was clipped by 6 bases and J by 6 bases, with 15 bases between them. The CDR3 loop spans 14 amino acids. The germline CDR1 and CDR2 sequences are MNHNS and SASEGT. The CDR3 spells CASSWEGIGQPQHF. CDR3 coding DNA: TGTGCCAGCAGCTGGGAGGGGATCGGTCAGCCCCAGCATTTT.

The J gene is TRBJ1-1, the V gene TRBV15; no definite D call. V was pared by 0 bases and J by 1 base, with 6 bases between. CDR3 length equals 14 residues. Germline assignment: CDR1 LNHNV and CDR2 YYDKDF (reference sequence). Written as DNA, the CDR3 is TGTGCCACCAGCAGAGATCCAGGGAACACTGAAGCTTTCTTT. Protein product: CATSRDPGNTEAFF.

This clone appeared a single time. J is TRBJ2-7 and V is TRBV7-3; 7 bases align to TRBD1. The ends lost 5 bases at V and 5 bases at J; junction bases unmatched: 9. This CDR3 is 14 amino acids long. CDR1 is SGHTA, CDR2 FQGTGA, per germline. Written as DNA, the CDR3 is TGTGCCAGCAGCCCCCCCAGAGGGGGCGACGAGCAGTACTTC. This codes for CASSPPRGGDEQYF.

For the CDR3, the DNA is TGTGCCAGTGGGCAGGCTAACCGCCATGAGCAGTTCTTC. This translates into CASGQANRHEQFF. The gene calls are TRBV19 and TRBJ2-1; D is unclear. In germline, CDR1 is LNHDA, CDR2 SQIVND (reference sequence). The length of the CDR3 is 13 residues. V lost 8 bases and J 8 bases, leaving 16 bases between the germline ends.

The V gene is TRBV11-3, the J gene TRBJ2-1; D is uncertain. The CDR3 totals 12 residues. The V gene's germline CDR1 is SGHNT and CDR2 YENEEA. V lost 5 bases, J lost 8 bases, and 10 bases lay in between. The CDR3 DNA reads as TGTGCCAGCAGCGGAACAAGCGATGAGCAGTTCTTC. Amino acids: CASSGTSDEQFF.

V and J are TRBV6-5 and TRBJ1-2; 9 bases fit TRBD1. Germline CDR1 and CDR2: MNHEY and SVGAGI. The CDR3 spans 15 residues. V shed 6 bases, J shed 8 bases, and the junction held 13 bases outside the gene matches. CDR3 sequence: CASRKQGALMGGYTF. CDR3 nucleotides: TGTGCCAGCAGAAAACAGGGGGCCCTAATGGGAGGCTACACCTTC.

The rearrangement links TRBV14 to TRBJ1-2; D gene ambiguous. The CDR3 sequence is 15 residues long. From germline, CDR1 is SGHDN and CDR2 FVKESK. Trimming stripped 0 bases from V and 7 bases from J, with 15 bases between. DNA for the CDR3: TGTGCCAGCAGCCAAGATATCCGGGGTCGGTTTGGCTACACCTTC. It translates to CASSQDIRGRFGYTF.

The genes are TRBV7-3 and TRBJ1-1; no firm D call. The CDR3 consists of 14 residues. Germline V gene sequence: CDR1 SGHTA, CDR2 FQGTGA. The V end was cut by 5 bases, the J end by 1 base, with 11 bases between. For the CDR3, the DNA is TGTGCCAGCAGCCGACGGGGTGGGAACACTGAAGCTTTCTTT. The encoded protein is CASSRRGGNTEAFF.

V usage is TRBV7-9 and J usage is TRBJ1-4, with a weak D call TRBD1 (5 bases). Trimming cost V 3 bases and J 2 bases, with 10 bases left between them. The CDR3 contains 15 residues. The V gene's germline CDR1 is SEHNR and CDR2 FQNEAQ (reference sequence). The CDR3 region is CASSFPGGTNEKLFF. CDR3 DNA sequence: TGTGCCAGCAGCTTCCCGGGGGGGACTAATGAAAAACTGTTTTTT.

The gene calls are TRBV28 and TRBJ1-5; D call uncertain. CDR3 length: 15 residues. CDR1 is MDHEN and CDR2 is SYDVKM in the germline V gene. Trimming pared 6 bases from V and 0 bases from J, leaving 12 bases between. The chain's CDR3 is CASRLTIYSNQPQHF. The CDR3 nucleotides are TGTGCCAGCAGGCTCACAATTTATAGCAATCAGCCCCAGCATTTT.

This clone was recorded a few times. This chain links TRBV29-1 with TRBJ2-5; 11 bases agree with TRBD2. CDR3 length: 14 amino acids. V shed 7 bases and J 8 bases; nucleotides not matched to a gene: 12. The germline V gene encodes CDR1 SQVTM and CDR2 ANQGSEA. This CDR3 reads CSAAGLAESGTQYF. The CDR3 region has the DNA TGCAGCGCCGCGGGACTAGCGGAGTCTGGAACCCAGTACTTC.

This chain joins TRBV9 and TRBJ2-2; D gene unclear. V lost 2 bases and J 6 bases, leaving 8 bases between the germline ends. The CDR3 contains 13 residues. CDR1 is SGDLS and CDR2 is YYNGEE in the germline V gene. The CDR3 spells CASSVLAAGELFF. In nucleotides, the CDR3 is TGTGCCAGCAGCGTCTTGGCGGCCGGGGAGCTGTTTTTT.

The chain uses TRBV18 and TRBJ1-1; D remains ambiguous. Per germline, CDR1 KGHSH and CDR2 LQKENI. This CDR3 is 16 amino acids long. Trimming left V 2 bases short and J 0 bases short, with 13 bases between. The CDR3 DNA reads TGTGCCAGCTCACCAACGGGGTCTTTTATGAACACTGAAGCTTTCTTT. It encodes CASSPTGSFMNTEAFF.

The rearrangement links TRBV7-8 to TRBJ2-1, with TRBD2 identical over 7 bases. Trimming cost V 5 bases and J 8 bases; bases outside gene matches: 9. This CDR3 has 14 amino acids. Germline V lookup: CDR1 SGHVS, CDR2 FQNEAQ. CDR3 region: CASSPSVRGDEQFF. The CDR3 DNA is TGTGCCAGCAGCCCTAGTGTTCGGGGGGATGAGCAGTTCTTC.

This clone has only a few counts. The chain is built from TRBV9 and TRBJ1-2; D is uncertain. Per the germline V gene, CDR1 is SGDLS and CDR2 is YYNGEE. CDR3 length equals 12 residues. V was trimmed by 3 bases and J by 8 bases, leaving 11 bases between them. The CDR3 region is CASSAPRPGYTF. CDR3 nucleotide sequence: TGTGCCAGCAGCGCCCCTAGACCGGGCTACACCTTC. Drawing the rest from reference TRBV9 and TRBJ1-2, the complete variable domain is DSGVTQTPKHLITATGQRVTLRCSPRSGDLSVYWYQQSLDQGLQFLIQYYNGEERAKGNILERFSAQQFPDLHSELNLSSLELGDSALYFCASSAPRPGYTFGSGTRLTVV.

The V and J genes are TRBV6-1 and TRBJ2-2; TRBD1 matches at 7 bases. The CDR3 totals 15 residues. Per germline, CDR1 MNHNS and CDR2 SASEGT. Trimming removed 11 bases from V and 3 bases from J; junction bases left unmatched: 12. The CDR3 region is CACNEGASDTGELFF. CDR3 nucleotides: TGTGCCTGCAACGAGGGGGCCTCGGACACCGGGGAGCTGTTTTTT.

The rearrangement links TRBV13 to TRBJ2-7; D gene ambiguous. The length of the CDR3 is 15 residues. The V gene's germline CDR1 is PRHDT and CDR2 FYEKMQ (reference sequence). Trimming left V 5 bases short and J 3 bases short, with 17 bases between. CDR3 in DNA: TGTGCCAGCAGCCTAAATGAGCCCCCCTACTACGAGCAGTACGTC. Translating it yields CASSLNEPPYYEQYV.

This clone was observed once. The rearrangement links TRBV2 to TRBJ1-6, with a tentative D call TRBD1 (5 bases). The CDR3 runs 16 residues. Per the germline V gene, CDR1 is SNHLY and CDR2 is FYNNEI. The ends were cut back, 8 bases at V and 0 bases at J, with 14 bases in the middle. As DNA, the CDR3 is TGTGCCAGCGGGCAGGGATTAAGCTCCTATAATTCACCCCTCCACTTT. Translation: CASGQGLSSYNSPLHF.

The gene calls are TRBV6-4 and TRBJ1-1, with 7 nucleotides matching TRBD1. This CDR3 comprises 14 residues. The V gene's germline CDR1 is MRHNA and CDR2 SNTAGT. J lost 1 base, V lost 2 bases, and 1 base had no gene match. As DNA, the CDR3 is TGTGCCAGCAGTGACGGGACAGAGAACACTGAAGCTTTCTTT. Its protein is CASSDGTENTEAFF.

V and J are TRBV19 and TRBJ1-5, with 10 bases fitting TRBD1. Per the germline V gene, CDR1 is LNHDA and CDR2 is SQIVND (reference sequence). Germline trimming cut 3 bases from V and 5 bases from J; bases unmatched to any gene: 1. The CDR3 totals 14 residues. CDR3 region: CASSMGQGYQPQHF. The CDR3 region has the DNA TGTGCCAGTAGTATGGGACAGGGGTATCAGCCCCAGCATTTT.